One and the same sample provided the 3 T cell receptor beta chains below, sequenced in a study of shared clonotypes between healthy human individuals (dated by TCRdb to 2020 to 2022). The library relied on the immunoSEQ multiplex PCR assay. Held by TCRdb, this immuneACCESS table contains in-frame sequences only and omits some clones. Under half of the omission traces to an unresolved V gene where checked; the cause of the rest is unknown. The sample yields 2 million or so clones; roughly 94% were counted once. Together, the top ten hold about 0.13% of the sample. Sequenced: naive CD4+ T cells sorted from blood. According to the study, the label for this sample's cell subset or site signals: CD45RA+ positively selected. The receptors come from a man in his late teens or twenties in good health.

In nucleotides, the CDR3 is TGTGCCAGCTCACCCCCGGGACAGGGAGAGAATTCACCCCTCCACTTT. Protein sequence: CASSPPGQGENSPLHF. V is TRBV18 and J is TRBJ1-6; TRBD1 matches 9 bases. The V segment lost 3 bases and the J segment 7 bases; nucleotides outside the gene matches: 7. The CDR3 spans 16 residues. Germline-derived CDR1 and CDR2 are KGHSH and LQKENI.

The chain uses TRBV27 and TRBJ2-7; 7 nucleotides agree with TRBD1. Germline CDR1 is MNHEY and CDR2 is SMNVEV (reference sequence). The CDR3 contains 16 residues. Trimming at V came to 5 bases and at J to 5 bases, leaving 15 bases not matched to a gene. The CDR3 DNA is TGTGCCAGCAGTCCGCAGGGGGACGACCGCTGGCACGAGCAGTACTTC. Amino acid sequence: CASSPQGDDRWHEQYF.

The gene calls are TRBV7-3 and TRBJ2-7; unclear D gene. The CDR3 spans 14 residues. The V gene lost 0 bases and the J gene lost 3 bases, with 9 bases spanning the gap. CDR1 and CDR2 from the germline V gene are SGHTA and FQGTGA. The CDR3 loop is CASSLTEVLYEQYF. CDR3 nucleotides: TGTGCCAGCAGCTTAACTGAGGTCCTCTACGAGCAGTACTTC.